Listed below are T cell receptor beta chains from one sample, sequenced in a study of regulatory T cells in long-lasting Graves disease. A single record per CDR3 protein comes from TCRdb applying MiXCR to the reads. Of 1,500 to 2,000 distinct CDR3 sequences listed, approximately 82% are singletons. The sequencing used peripheral blood mononuclear cells (PBMCs), collected with antithyroid drug treatment, in newly diagnosed or persistent Graves disease (not recorded which). The receptor set was obtained from a woman between 18 and 30 years old with Graves disease. CDR3s include the opening cysteine and the closing phenylalanine or tryptophan. D genes are given only for firm matches. Clone size is shown for a subset of rows, as once, few, many or a class of expanded clone.

clone size	V gene	D gene	J gene	CDR3 protein	CDR3 DNA
NA	TRBV27	NA	TRBJ2-3	CASSSAPGTQRTDTQYF	TGTGCCAGCAGCTCAGCCCCCGGGACACAGCGCACAGATACGCAGTATTTT
NA	TRBV15	NA	TRBJ2-7	CATSRGTGSSYEQYF	TGTGCCACCAGCAGAGGAACAGGGAGCTCCTACGAGCAGTACTTC
NA	TRBV27	TRBD1	TRBJ1-6	CASSLFGGFVGQVFSPLHF	TGTGCCAGCAGTTTATTTGGCGGATTTGTGGGACAGGTGTTTTCACCCCTCCACTTT
NA	TRBV29-1	TRBD1	TRBJ2-1	CSGDRGPPYNEQFF	TGCAGCGGTGACAGGGGACCCCCCTACAATGAGCAGTTCTTC
NA	TRBV11-2	NA	TRBJ1-2	CASSHPTSGYTF	TGTGCCAGCAGCCACCCCACAAGTGGCTACACCTTC
NA	TRBV2	TRBD1	TRBJ2-5	CASSEKVLRDRLYF	TGTGCCAGCAGTGAAAAAGTCTTACGGGACAGGCTGTACTTC
NA	TRBV6-2/TRBV6-3	TRBD2	TRBJ2-3	CASSSVGLAIADTQYF	TGTGCCAGCAGTTCCGTCGGACTAGCGATCGCAGATACGCAGTATTTT
NA	TRBV11-1	NA	TRBJ2-2	CASSSPGTMNTGELFF	TGTGCCAGCAGCTCTCCCGGGACCATGAACACCGGGGAGCTGTTTTTT
once	TRBV5-1	NA	TRBJ2-1	CASSLGDRDEQFF	TGCGCCAGCAGCTTGGGGGATAGGGATGAGCAGTTCTTC
NA	TRBV11-2	TRBD1	TRBJ1-1	CASRRDSRNVGEAFF	TGTGCCAGCAGAAGGGACAGCCGTAACGTTGGTGAAGCTTTCTTT
once	TRBV29-1	NA	TRBJ2-2	CSVERGRDGELFF	TGCAGCGTTGAAAGGGGCCGGGACGGGGAGCTGTTTTTT
NA	TRBV28	NA	TRBJ2-6	CASRLIQGSGANVLTF	TGTGCCAGCAGACTCATTCAGGGGAGTGGGGCCAACGTCCTGACTTTC
NA	TRBV10-3	NA	TRBJ1-2	CAISESVRGSYGYTF	TGTGCCATCAGTGAGTCAGTCAGGGGTTCCTATGGCTACACCTTC
NA	TRBV18	TRBD1	TRBJ1-2	CASSPPSRGRNYVDYGYTF	TGTGCCAGCTCACCACCGTCCAGGGGGCGAAACTACGTGGACTATGGCTACACCTTC
NA	TRBV7-2	NA	TRBJ1-1	CASSPQFGRNTEAFF	TGTGCCAGCAGCCCCCAGTTCGGGAGAAACACTGAAGCTTTCTTT
NA	TRBV11-2	NA	TRBJ2-3	CASSLNGIGTDTQYF	TGTGCCAGCAGCTTGAACGGGATTGGTACAGATACGCAGTATTTT
NA	TRBV9	NA	TRBJ2-3	CASSYTAGTDTQYF	TGTGCCAGCAGCTACACCGCCGGCACAGATACGCAGTATTTT
NA	TRBV11-2	NA	TRBJ1-1	CASSLVSAAKEAFF	TGTGCCAGCAGCTTAGTTTCGGCAGCAAAGGAAGCTTTCTTT
NA	TRBV7-9	NA	TRBJ2-5	CASSSPGPFQETQYF	TGTGCCAGCAGCTCCCCGGGGCCTTTCCAAGAGACCCAGTACTTC
large	TRBV2	TRBD2	TRBJ2-5	CASSEGSGGYEETQYF	TGTGCCAGCAGTGAGGGTAGCGGGGGCTACGAAGAGACCCAGTACTTC
NA	TRBV12-3/TRBV12-4	NA	TRBJ1-2	CASSFGRDVMGYTF	TGTGCCAGCTCCTTTGGCAGGGATGTTATGGGCTACACCTTC
once	TRBV20-1	NA	TRBJ1-5	CSARQTSNQPQHF	TGCAGTGCTAGACAGACAAGCAATCAGCCCCAGCATTTT
NA	TRBV11-1	NA	TRBJ1-1	CASSLGSAGDTEAFF	TGTGCCAGCAGCTTAGGGTCGGCCGGGGACACTGAAGCTTTCTTT
NA	TRBV13	TRBD2	TRBJ2-4	CASTLAGGNIQYF	TGTGCCAGCACCTTAGCGGGAGGGAACATTCAGTACTTC
NA	TRBV20-1	NA	TRBJ2-1	CSAMPRMIHYNEQFF	TGCAGTGCCATGCCGAGGATGATCCATTACAATGAGCAGTTCTTC
NA	TRBV29-1	NA	TRBJ1-2	CSVAEMGGGYTF	TGCAGCGTTGCTGAGATGGGAGGGGGCTACACCTTC
NA	TRBV5-6	NA	TRBJ1-2	CASSPGLDYGYTF	TGTGCCAGCAGCCCCGGACTTGACTATGGCTACACCTTC
NA	TRBV5-6	NA	TRBJ1-2	CASSLVDGYTF	TGTGCCAGCAGCTTAGTCGATGGCTACACCTTC
NA	TRBV9	NA	TRBJ1-2	CASSVGTLELRSYTF	TGTGCCAGCAGCGTAGGGACACTCGAGCTCCGGAGCTACACCTTC
NA	TRBV11-2	TRBD2	TRBJ2-3	CASSFLGGGQHDTQYF	TGTGCCAGCAGCTTTCTCGGCGGGGGGCAGCATGATACGCAGTATTTT
NA	TRBV6-2/TRBV6-3	NA	TRBJ1-5	CASSYFTLRGQPQHF	TGTGCCAGCAGTTACTTCACGCTTCGGGGTCAGCCCCAGCATTTT
NA	TRBV7-9	NA	TRBJ1-1	CASKVENTEAFF	TGTGCCAGCAAAGTGGAGAACACTGAAGCTTTCTTT
NA	TRBV20-1	TRBD1	TRBJ1-1	CSARAPGQQNTEAFF	TGCAGTGCTAGGGCCCCGGGACAGCAGAACACTGAAGCTTTCTTT
NA	TRBV11-1	NA	TRBJ2-7	CASSLARTEQYF	TGTGCCAGCAGCTTAGCGAGGACCGAGCAGTACTTC
NA	TRBV4-1	TRBD1	TRBJ2-7	CASSQFQGAPLYEQYF	TGCGCCAGCAGCCAATTCCAGGGGGCGCCTCTCTACGAGCAGTACTTC
NA	TRBV9	NA	TRBJ1-6	CASSATGSPLHF	TGTGCCAGCAGCGCCACCGGGTCACCCCTCCACTTT
NA	TRBV7-9	NA	TRBJ2-7	CASSLTQTEQYF	TGTGCCAGCAGCTTAACCCAAACCGAGCAGTACTTC
once	TRBV11-1	NA	TRBJ2-1	CASSPTLTGTQAYNEQFF	TGTGCCAGCAGCCCCACTCTAACCGGGACACAAGCCTACAATGAGCAGTTCTTC
once	TRBV6-5	TRBD1	TRBJ1-1	CASSLQGFTEAFF	TGTGCCAGCAGTTTACAGGGGTTCACTGAAGCTTTCTTT
few	TRBV6-5	TRBD1	TRBJ1-2	CASSWTGTYGYTF	TGTGCCAGCAGTTGGACAGGAACCTATGGCTACACCTTC
NA	TRBV19	NA	TRBJ1-5	CASSPLGGQGQPQHF	TGTGCCAGTAGTCCACTCGGGGGGCAAGGTCAGCCCCAGCATTTT
NA	TRBV11-1	NA	TRBJ1-2	CASSTPGVFRYGYTF	TGTGCCAGCAGCACCCCCGGGGTTTTCCGCTATGGCTACACCTTC
NA	TRBV5-6	TRBD1	TRBJ1-1	CASSPFGTGPLEAFF	TGTGCCAGCAGCCCCTTCGGGACAGGGCCGCTTGAAGCTTTCTTT
NA	TRBV5-1	NA	TRBJ1-2	CASSLVDTGNYGYTF	TGCGCCAGCAGCTTGGTGGACACCGGAAACTATGGCTACACCTTC
NA	TRBV7-6	NA	TRBJ1-1	CASSPGGHMNTEAFF	TGTGCCAGCAGCCCAGGTGGGCACATGAACACTGAAGCTTTCTTT
NA	TRBV7-2	NA	TRBJ2-1	CASSANRGGTDNEQFF	TGTGCCAGCAGCGCTAACAGGGGGGGGACGGACAATGAGCAGTTCTTC
few	TRBV19	NA	TRBJ1-5	CASSMRAGVSNQPQHF	TGTGCCAGTAGTATGCGGGCAGGGGTGAGCAATCAGCCCCAGCATTTT